What follows describes a single T cell receptor (beta chain). The V end was cut by 6 bases, the J end by 1 base, with 4 bases between. Germline CDR1 reads MNHEY; CDR2 reads SVGAGI. The CDR3 loop spans 13 amino acids. Data came from immunoSEQ multiplex PCR; TCRdb stores just in-frame clones and leaves some out. Of roughly 59,000 clones listed, 93% are singletons. The data are from a study of T cell changes during pregnancy in multiple sclerosis. The clonotype was recovered from a female donor with multiple sclerosis, enrolled in a pregnancy study. Source: CD4+ T cells from peripheral blood mononuclear cells, taken before pregnancy. This rearrangement joins TRBV6-5 to TRBJ2-6; D uncertain. CDR3 bases: TGTGCCAGCAGCTTTTCTGGGGCCAACGTCCTGACTTTC. This gives the protein CASSFSGANVLTF.